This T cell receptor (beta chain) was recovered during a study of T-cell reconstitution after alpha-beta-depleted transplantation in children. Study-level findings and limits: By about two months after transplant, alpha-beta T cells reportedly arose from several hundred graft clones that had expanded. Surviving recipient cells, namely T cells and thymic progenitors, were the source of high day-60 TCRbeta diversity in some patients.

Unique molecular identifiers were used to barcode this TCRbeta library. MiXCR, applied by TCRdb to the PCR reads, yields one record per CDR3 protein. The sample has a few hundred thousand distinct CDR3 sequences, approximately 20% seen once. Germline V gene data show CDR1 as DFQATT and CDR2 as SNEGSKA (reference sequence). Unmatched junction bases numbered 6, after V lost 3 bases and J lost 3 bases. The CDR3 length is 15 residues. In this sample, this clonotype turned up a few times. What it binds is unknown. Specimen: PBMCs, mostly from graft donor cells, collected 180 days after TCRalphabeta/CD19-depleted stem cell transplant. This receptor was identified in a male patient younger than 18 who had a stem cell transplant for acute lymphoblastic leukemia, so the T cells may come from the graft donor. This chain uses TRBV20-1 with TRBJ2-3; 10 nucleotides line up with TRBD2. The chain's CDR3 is CSAREREGRTDTQYF. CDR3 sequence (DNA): TGCAGTGCTAGGGAGCGGGAGGGCCGTACAGATACGCAGTATTTT.